The 18 T cell receptor beta chains below come from one sample, sequenced in a study of T cell responses to AZD1222 COVID-19 vaccine. Assay: immunoSEQ multiplex PCR; the TCRdb copy retains only in-frame clones and omits some. The data contain about 86,000 clones, about 88% of them seen just once; the ten biggest clones take up around 3%. Here the sequenced sample was peripheral blood, taken on day 0 of AZD1222 vaccination. The source of these receptors is an adult in good health.

This chain connects TRBV12-3 or TRBV12-4 to TRBJ2-7; weak D call: TRBD1 (6 bases). The CDR3 has 12 amino acids. The V end lost 5 bases, the J end lost 13 bases, and 18 bases lay between the germline ends. In DNA form, the CDR3 reads TGTGCCAGCAGTCCAGGTGGGGGACATCAATACTTC. This codes for CASSPGGGHQYF.

The table lists this clone with a count of one. The chain uses TRBV28 and TRBJ1-2; D remains unclear. Germline V gives CDR1 MDHEN, CDR2 SYDVKM. The CDR3 is 14 amino acids. Trimming took 5 bases from V and 3 from J, leaving 13 bases between them. The CDR3 is CASSSHLKDYGYTF. The CDR3 DNA sequence: TGTGCCAGCAGTAGCCACCTAAAGGACTATGGCTACACCTTC.

This chain links TRBV7-6 with TRBJ1-2, with a tentative D call TRBD1 (6 bases). CDR1 is SGHVS, CDR2 FNYEAQ, per germline. This CDR3 comprises 14 residues. The V end lost 5 bases, the J end lost 8 bases, and 18 bases lay between the germline ends. The CDR3 loop is CASSPPGEGRGYTF. The CDR3 DNA reads TGTGCCAGCAGCCCCCCAGGGGAAGGAAGAGGCTACACCTTC.

The chain links TRBV14 to TRBJ2-4; D possibly corresponds to TRBD2 (6 bases). Trimming pared 4 bases from V and 1 base from J, leaving 8 bases between. CDR1 and CDR2 (germline): SGHDN, FVKESK. CDR3 length: 14 residues. CDR3 loop: CASSLRGAKNIQYF. The CDR3 region has the DNA TGTGCCAGCAGCCTCCGGGGGGCCAAAAACATTCAGTACTTC. The whole variable domain, filled in from reference TRBV14 and TRBJ2-4, reads EAGVTQFPSHSVIEKGQTVTLRCDPISGHDNLYWYRRVMGKEIKFLLHFVKESKQDESGMPNNRFLAERTGGTYSTLKVQPAELEDSGVYFCASSLRGAKNIQYFGAGTRLSVL.

This clone was seen once. V gene TRBV19 combines with J gene TRBJ1-6; possible D gene TRBD1, 6 bases. Germline CDR1 is LNHDA and CDR2 is SQIVND (reference sequence). The CDR3 has 15 amino acids. Trimming left V 0 bases short and J 10 bases short, with 13 bases between. The CDR3 loop is CASSIDRDTQSPLHF. CDR3 DNA sequence: TGTGCCAGTAGTATAGACCGGGACACCCAATCACCCCTCCACTTT.

V and J are TRBV13 and TRBJ2-1; TRBD2 matches at 8 bases. Germline V CDR1 and CDR2: PRHDT, FYEKMQ (reference sequence). With 5 bases clipped from V and 0 bases from J, the junction kept 9 bases outside the gene matches. The CDR3 extends over 17 amino acids. The CDR3: CASSLRTSTRSYNEQFF. The CDR3, as DNA: TGTGCCAGCAGCCTAAGGACTAGCACTCGCTCCTACAATGAGCAGTTCTTC.

The V call is TRBV7-3, the J call TRBJ2-3; TRBD1 is a possible D gene (6 bases). This CDR3 is built from 17 residues. Trimming pared 5 bases from V and 5 bases from J, leaving 23 bases between. The germline gives CDR1 SGHTA, CDR2 FQGTGA. Here the CDR3 DNA reads TGTGCCAGCAGCAATACAGGGTTGGCGGGTTTTAAAGATACGCAGTATTTT. Its protein product is CASSNTGLAGFKDTQYF.

This rearrangement joins TRBV6-1 to TRBJ2-7; D unclear. V was trimmed by 2 bases and J by 7 bases, leaving 12 bases between them. The CDR3 is made up of 13 amino acids. Germline V lookup: CDR1 MNHNS, CDR2 SASEGT. The CDR3 loop is CASSERMELEQYF. CDR3 nucleotide sequence: TGTGCCAGCAGTGAACGTATGGAGTTGGAGCAGTACTTC.

The sample holds one count of this clone. The chain links TRBV25-1 to TRBJ1-2; TRBD1 might be the D (6 bases). This CDR3 spans 14 amino acids. V lost 5 bases to trimming and J lost 5 bases, with 15 bases between them. The germline gives CDR1 MGHDK, CDR2 SYGVNS. This CDR3 is CASSPQGWGYGYTF. The CDR3 bases are TGTGCCAGCAGTCCCCAGGGGTGGGGATATGGCTACACCTTC.

The V gene is TRBV7-3, the J gene TRBJ1-6; TRBD1 agrees at 10 bases. V shed 2 bases, J shed 9 bases, and the junction held 1 base outside the gene matches. The CDR3 loop spans 14 amino acids. CDR1 and CDR2 (germline): SGHTA, FQGTGA. CDR3 sequence: CASSLGTGVSPLHF. The CDR3, as DNA: TGTGCCAGCAGCTTAGGGACAGGGGTTTCACCCCTCCACTTT.

This clone was counted a few times. The rearrangement uses TRBV6-6 and TRBJ1-6, with 7 bases fitting TRBD1. Germline-derived CDR1 and CDR2 are MNHNY and SVGAGI (reference sequence). There are 17 residues in the CDR3. V was clipped by 5 bases and J by 0 bases; unmatched bases: 7. The CDR3 here is CASSRSDRRSYNSPLHF. DNA for the CDR3: TGTGCCAGCAGTCGTTCGGACAGGCGCTCCTATAATTCACCCCTCCACTTT.

This clone was seen once. The V call is TRBV19, the J call TRBJ1-4; TRBD1 aligns across 7 bases. Germline V lookup: CDR1 LNHDA, CDR2 SQIVND (reference sequence). This CDR3 is built from 15 residues. Trimming at V came to 5 bases and at J to 7 bases, leaving 10 bases not matched to a gene. Written as DNA, the CDR3 is TGTGCCAGTAGTCCTCCAGAGGCAGGGGGTGAAAAACTGTTTTTT. Amino acid sequence: CASSPPEAGGEKLFF.

This clone is categorized as medium-sized. The chain joins TRBV6-1 to TRBJ2-3; possible D gene TRBD2, 6 bases. Trimming removed 1 base from V and 1 base from J, with 12 bases in between. Germline V CDR1 and CDR2: MNHNS, SASEGT. This CDR3 region has 16 residues. CDR3 coding DNA: TGTGCCAGCAGTGAAGGTCCGGGGGACCGCACAGATACGCAGTATTTT. The encoded protein is CASSEGPGDRTDTQYF.

The rearrangement joins TRBV5-1 to TRBJ1-3; D remains ambiguous. The CDR3 length is 14 residues. V lost 1 base to trimming and J lost 0 bases, with 5 bases between them. Germline CDR1 reads SGHRS; CDR2 reads YFSETQ. CDR3 nucleotides: TGCGCCAGCAGCTTGACAGACTCTGGAAACACCATATATTTT. Its translation is CASSLTDSGNTIYF.

J is TRBJ2-5 and V is TRBV18; TRBD2 is a possible D gene (5 bases). The CDR3 consists of 17 residues. Trimming stripped 6 bases from V and 0 bases from J, with 20 bases between. Germline lookup yields CDR1 KGHSH and CDR2 LQKENI. The CDR3 DNA is TGTGCCAGCTCCGACAAAGGGAGTTACGGGCACCAAGAGACCCAGTACTTC. It yields the protein CASSDKGSYGHQETQYF.

The rearrangement joins TRBV5-1 to TRBJ2-1; tentative D call: TRBD2 (6 bases). The CDR3 covers 16 residues. The V end lost 0 bases, the J end lost 8 bases, and 18 bases lay between the germline ends. The germline V gene encodes CDR1 SGHRS and CDR2 YFSETQ. The CDR3 region is CASSLVRDHPGDEQFF. CDR3 DNA: TGCGCCAGCAGCTTGGTTCGGGACCACCCGGGGGATGAGCAGTTCTTC.

This sequence joins TRBV10-1 and TRBJ2-7; 10 bases match TRBD2. CDR1 is WNHNN, CDR2 SYGVQD, per germline (reference sequence). CDR3 length equals 15 residues. V shed 2 bases, J shed 5 bases, and the junction held 6 bases outside the gene matches. CDR3 in amino acids: CASSEGTSGKNEQYF. DNA of the CDR3: TGCGCCAGCAGTGAGGGTACTAGCGGGAAAAACGAGCAGTACTTC.

The chain combines TRBV29-1 with TRBJ2-7; 9 positions match TRBD2. The J segment lost 2 bases and the V segment lost 5 bases, leaving 7 bases of the junction unmatched. This CDR3 is built from 14 residues. The germline V gene encodes CDR1 SQVTM and CDR2 ANQGSEA. DNA for the CDR3: TGCAGCGTTCAGGCTAGCGGGGCGACCTACGAGCAGTACTTC. This codes for CSVQASGATYEQYF.